The 2 T cell receptor beta chains below all came from one sample that was sequenced in a study of shared clonotypes between healthy human individuals. The repertoire was sequenced with immunoSEQ multiplex PCR; TCRdb's copy has only in-frame clones and lacks some. The data contain about 2.4 million clones, roughly 92% of them singletons. Input material: naive CD4+ T cells sorted from blood. The subset here: CD45RA+ positively selected. The origin of the receptors is a man between 18 and 29 years old in good health.

This chain connects TRBV19 to TRBJ1-2; possibly TRBD1 for D (6 bases). This CDR3 has 14 amino acids. The V gene lost 7 bases and the J gene lost 1 base, with 13 bases spanning the gap. Germline V gene lookup returns CDR1 LNHDA and CDR2 SQIVND (reference sequence). CDR3 protein: CASTPADSNYGYTF. CDR3 nucleotide sequence: TGTGCCAGTACCCCCGCGGACAGTAACTATGGCTACACCTTC.

Comment on this clone: At the DNA level, this CDR3 is encoded by other sequences in the same sample as well. The genes are TRBV14 and TRBJ2-1; D is undetermined. Germline CDR1 and CDR2: SGHDN and FVKESK. V dropped 1 base and J dropped 7 bases, with 5 bases sitting between them. CDR3 length: 12 residues. For the CDR3, the DNA is TGTGCCAGCAGCCAAGCCCGTAATGAGCAGTTCTTC. It yields the protein CASSQARNEQFF.